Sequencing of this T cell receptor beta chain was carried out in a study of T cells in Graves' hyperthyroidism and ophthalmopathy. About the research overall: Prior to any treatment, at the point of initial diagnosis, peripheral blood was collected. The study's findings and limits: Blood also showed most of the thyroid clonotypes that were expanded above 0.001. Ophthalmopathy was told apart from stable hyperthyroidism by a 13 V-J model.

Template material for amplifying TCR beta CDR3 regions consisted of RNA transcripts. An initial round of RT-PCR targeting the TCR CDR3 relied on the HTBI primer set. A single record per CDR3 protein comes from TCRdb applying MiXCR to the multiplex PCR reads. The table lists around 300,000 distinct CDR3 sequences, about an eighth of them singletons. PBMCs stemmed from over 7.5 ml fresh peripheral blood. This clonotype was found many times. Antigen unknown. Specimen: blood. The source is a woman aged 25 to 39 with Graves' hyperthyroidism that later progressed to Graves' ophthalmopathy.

The CDR3 nucleotides read TGTGCCAGCAGTCCGGGAGGAATAAAAACCTACGAGCAGTACTTC. This translates into CASSPGGIKTYEQYF. This sequence joins TRBV28 and TRBJ2-7; the match to TRBD2 covers 7 bases. The CDR3 covers 15 residues. The ends lost 5 bases at V and 2 bases at J; junction bases unmatched: 9. The germline CDR1 and CDR2 sequences are MDHEN and SYDVKM.